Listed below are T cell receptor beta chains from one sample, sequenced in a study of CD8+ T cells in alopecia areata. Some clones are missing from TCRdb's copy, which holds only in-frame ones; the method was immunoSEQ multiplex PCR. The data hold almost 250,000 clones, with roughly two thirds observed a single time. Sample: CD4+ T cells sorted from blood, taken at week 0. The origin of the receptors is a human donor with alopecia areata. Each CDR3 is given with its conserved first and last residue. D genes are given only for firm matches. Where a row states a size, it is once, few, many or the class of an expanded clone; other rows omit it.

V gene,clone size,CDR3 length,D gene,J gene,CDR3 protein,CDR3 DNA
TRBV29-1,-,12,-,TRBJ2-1,CSAQQGANEQFF,TGCAGCGCTCAACAGGGAGCCAATGAGCAGTTCTTC
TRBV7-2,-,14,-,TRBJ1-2,CASSLRGTVYGYTF,TGTGCCAGCAGCTTACGGGGGACGGTGTATGGCTACACCTTC
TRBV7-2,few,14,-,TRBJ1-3,CASSSPGRRNTIYF,TGTGCCAGCAGTTCCCCGGGCAGGAGAAACACCATATATTTT
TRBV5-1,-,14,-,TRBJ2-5,CASSLWGTGETQYF,TGCGCCAGCAGCTTGTGGGGGACGGGGGAGACCCAGTACTTC
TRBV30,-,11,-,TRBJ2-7,CAWTRMGEQYF,TGTGCCTGGACAAGAATGGGTGAGCAGTACTTC
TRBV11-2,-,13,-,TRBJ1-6,CASSLDRDSPLHF,TGTGCCAGCAGCTTAGATAGGGATTCACCCCTCCACTTT
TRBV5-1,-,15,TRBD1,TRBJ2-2,CASSRGTANTGELFF,TGCGCCAGCAGCAGAGGGACAGCCAACACCGGGGAGCTGTTTTTT
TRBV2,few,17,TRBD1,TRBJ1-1,CASNRSPQGARNTEAFF,TGTGCCAGCAATCGATCCCCACAGGGGGCGAGGAACACTGAAGCTTTCTTT
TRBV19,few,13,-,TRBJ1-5,CASSIEGPQPQHF,TGTGCCAGTAGTATCGAAGGGCCTCAGCCCCAGCATTTT
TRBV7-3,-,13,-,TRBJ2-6,CASRNDGANVLTF,TGTGCCAGCAGGAATGATGGGGCCAACGTCCTGACTTTC
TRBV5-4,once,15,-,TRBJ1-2,CASSLEGQGNYGYTF,TGTGCCAGCAGCTTGGAGGGCCAAGGAAACTATGGCTACACCTTC
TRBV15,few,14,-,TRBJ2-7,CATSRGDWTYEQYF,TGTGCCACCAGCAGAGGGGACTGGACCTACGAGCAGTACTTC
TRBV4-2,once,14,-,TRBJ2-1,CASSLLGNYNEQFF,TGTGCCAGCAGCCTCCTGGGCAACTACAATGAGCAGTTCTTC
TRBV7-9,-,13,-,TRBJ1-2,CASSLEGNYGYTF,TGTGCCAGCAGCTTAGAGGGTAACTATGGCTACACCTTC
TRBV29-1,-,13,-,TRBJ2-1,CSVEAHGRGEQFF,TGCAGCGTTGAAGCACACGGTCGAGGTGAGCAGTTCTTC
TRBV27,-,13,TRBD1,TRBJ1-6,CASSLDRGSPLHF,TGTGCCAGCAGTTTGGACAGGGGCTCACCCCTCCACTTT
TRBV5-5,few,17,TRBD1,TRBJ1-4,CASSLETGGRTNEKLFF,TGTGCCAGCAGCTTGGAAACAGGGGGCAGAACTAATGAAAAACTGTTTTTT
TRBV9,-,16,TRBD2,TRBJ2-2,CASSVSPSGGAGELFF,TGTGCCAGCAGCGTTTCTCCTAGCGGGGGTGCCGGGGAGCTGTTTTTT
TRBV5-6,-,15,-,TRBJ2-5,CASSLPDLIGETQYF,TGTGCCAGCAGCTTGCCAGATCTGATAGGGGAGACCCAGTACTTC
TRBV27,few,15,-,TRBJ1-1,CASSSQGRFDTEAFF,TGTGCCAGCAGTTCTCAGGGGCGTTTTGACACTGAAGCTTTCTTT
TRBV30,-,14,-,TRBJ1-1,CAWSLGGAITEAFF,TGTGCCTGGAGTTTGGGGGGCGCAATCACTGAAGCTTTCTTT
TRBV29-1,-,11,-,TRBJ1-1,CSVDRGTEAFF,TGCAGCGTTGACCGGGGGACTGAAGCTTTCTTT
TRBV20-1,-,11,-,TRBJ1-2,CSHLGLYGYTF,TGCAGTCACTTGGGGTTGTATGGCTACACCTTC
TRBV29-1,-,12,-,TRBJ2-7,CSVGQLHYEQYF,TGCAGCGTTGGACAGCTACACTACGAGCAGTACTTC
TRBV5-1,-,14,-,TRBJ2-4,CASSWTGPENIQYF,TGCGCCAGCAGCTGGACGGGGCCAGAAAACATTCAGTACTTC
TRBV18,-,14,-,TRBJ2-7,CASSPVDMAYEQYF,TGTGCCAGCTCACCAGTGGACATGGCCTACGAGCAGTACTTC
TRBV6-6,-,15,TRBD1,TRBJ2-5,CASIRGRGYQETQYF,TGTGCCAGCATCCGTGGCAGGGGGTACCAAGAGACCCAGTACTTC
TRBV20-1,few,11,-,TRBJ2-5,CSARPLETQYF,TGCAGTGCTAGACCCCTTGAGACCCAGTACTTC
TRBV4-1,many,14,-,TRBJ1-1,CASSKMGLDTEAFF,TGCGCCAGCAGCAAAATGGGACTGGACACTGAAGCTTTCTTT
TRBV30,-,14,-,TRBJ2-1,CAWSPRWGHNEQFF,TGTGCCTGGAGTCCCAGGTGGGGTCACAATGAGCAGTTCTTC
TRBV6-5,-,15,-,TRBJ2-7,CASSYAGDVKYEQYF,TGTGCCAGCAGTTACGCCGGGGACGTCAAATACGAGCAGTACTTC
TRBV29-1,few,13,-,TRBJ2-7,CSVEQGLTYEQYF,TGCAGCGTTGAGCAGGGGCTTACCTACGAGCAGTACTTC
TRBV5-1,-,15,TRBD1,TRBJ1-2,CASSWAQTGEIGYTF,TGCGCCAGCAGCTGGGCCCAGACAGGGGAGATTGGCTACACCTTC